The T cell receptor (beta chain) under discussion was sequenced for a study of blood T cell repertoires in COVID-19. TCRdb's table, derived via immunoSEQ multiplex PCR, lists solely in-frame clones and lacks some. The repertoire includes 300,000 to 350,000 clones, roughly 87% of them detected once, and approximately 9.4% sits in the top ten. The junction had 17 bases not matched to a gene; V was cut back by 2 bases and J by 7 bases. The CDR3 is 21 residues long. Germline CDR1 MGHRA, CDR2 YSYEKL. This clonotype originated in a young man with COVID-19, enrolled during active disease. Sample: peripheral blood. The chain is built from TRBV4-1 and TRBJ2-1, with TRBD2 matching over 16 bases. The DNA for the CDR3 is TGCGCCAGCAGCCAATTTGTGTTGGGACTAGCGGGAGGGCCATCGGAAAATGAGCAGTTCTTC. Its translation is CASSQFVLGLAGGPSENEQFF.